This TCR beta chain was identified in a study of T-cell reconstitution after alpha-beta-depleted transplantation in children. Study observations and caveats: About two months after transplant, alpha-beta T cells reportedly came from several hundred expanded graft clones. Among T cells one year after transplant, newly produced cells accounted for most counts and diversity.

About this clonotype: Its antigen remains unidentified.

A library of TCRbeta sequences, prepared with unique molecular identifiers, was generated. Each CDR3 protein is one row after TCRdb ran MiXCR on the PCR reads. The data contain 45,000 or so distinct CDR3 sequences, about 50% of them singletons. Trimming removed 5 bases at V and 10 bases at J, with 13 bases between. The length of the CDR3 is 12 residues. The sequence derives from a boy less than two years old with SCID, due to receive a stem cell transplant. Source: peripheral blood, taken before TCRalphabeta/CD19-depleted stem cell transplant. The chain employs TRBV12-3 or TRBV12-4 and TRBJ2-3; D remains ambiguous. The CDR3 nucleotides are TGTGCCAGCAGTCCACCCTACGTCTCGCAGTATTTT. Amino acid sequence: CASSPPYVSQYF.